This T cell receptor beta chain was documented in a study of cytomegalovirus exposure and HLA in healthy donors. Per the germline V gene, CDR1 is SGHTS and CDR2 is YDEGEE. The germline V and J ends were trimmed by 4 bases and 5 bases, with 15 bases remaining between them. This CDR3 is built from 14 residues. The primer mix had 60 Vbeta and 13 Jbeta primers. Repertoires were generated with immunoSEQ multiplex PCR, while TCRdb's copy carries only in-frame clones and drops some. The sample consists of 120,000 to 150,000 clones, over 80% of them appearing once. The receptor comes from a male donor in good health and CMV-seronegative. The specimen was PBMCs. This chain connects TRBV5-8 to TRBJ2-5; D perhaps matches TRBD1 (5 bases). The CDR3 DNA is TGTGCCAGCAGCCCGACAGAGCAGTTCGAGACCCAGTACTTC. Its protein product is CASSPTEQFETQYF.